These T cell receptor beta chains were read from a single sample in a study of blood T cell repertoires in COVID-19. TCRdb's copy holds only in-frame clones and misses some; the assay was immunoSEQ multiplex PCR. The table includes about 180,000 clones, about 81% detected once. The sequenced material came from peripheral blood. These receptors were taken from a woman at least 80 years old with COVID-19, enrolled during active disease. The CDR3 runs from the conserved cysteine through the conserved F or W. Fields, in order: CDR3 protein, CDR3 DNA, D gene, J gene, V gene, clone size. A D gene is named only where the DNA matches it firmly. Some rows have no size entry. The others give once, few or many, or a class for an expanded clone.

CDR3 protein: CASSLRDRVPYEQYF
CDR3 DNA: TGTGCCAGCAGTCTCCGGGACAGGGTCCCCTACGAGCAGTACTTC
D gene: TRBD1
J gene: TRBJ2-7
V gene: TRBV6-5
clone size: -

CDR3 protein: CASSLDRNTEAFF
CDR3 DNA: TGTGCCAGCAGCTTAGACAGGAACACTGAAGCTTTCTTT
D gene: -
J gene: TRBJ1-1
V gene: TRBV7-2
clone size: once

CDR3 protein: CASEQSETQYF
CDR3 DNA: TGTGCCAGCGAACAGTCAGAGACCCAGTACTTC
D gene: -
J gene: TRBJ2-5
V gene: TRBV6-5
clone size: -

CDR3 protein: CASSSYRGRDQPQHF
CDR3 DNA: TGTGCCAGCAGCTCCTACAGGGGACGGGATCAGCCCCAGCATTTT
D gene: TRBD1
J gene: TRBJ1-5
V gene: TRBV5-5
clone size: -

CDR3 protein: CASSVDQGSNQPQHF
CDR3 DNA: TGTGCCAGCAGCGTAGACCAGGGTAGCAATCAGCCCCAGCATTTT
D gene: -
J gene: TRBJ1-5
V gene: TRBV9
clone size: -

CDR3 protein: CASSFRTGGEQYF
CDR3 DNA: TGTGCCAGCAGTTTTAGGACAGGGGGCGAGCAGTACTTC
D gene: TRBD1
J gene: TRBJ2-7
V gene: TRBV27
clone size: -

CDR3 protein: CASSPSGTNTEAFF
CDR3 DNA: TGTGCCAGCAGCCCCTCTGGGACAAACACTGAAGCTTTCTTT
D gene: -
J gene: TRBJ1-1
V gene: TRBV7-2
clone size: few

CDR3 protein: CASSYSQTGGDTEAFF
CDR3 DNA: TGTGCCAGCAGTTATTCACAGACAGGGGGTGACACTGAAGCTTTCTTT
D gene: TRBD1
J gene: TRBJ1-1
V gene: TRBV6-2/TRBV6-3
clone size: -

CDR3 protein: CASLRTGDTEAFF
CDR3 DNA: TGTGCCAGCCTACGGACAGGGGACACTGAAGCTTTCTTT
D gene: TRBD1
J gene: TRBJ1-1
V gene: TRBV18
clone size: -

CDR3 protein: CASSLVGQGINEKLFF
CDR3 DNA: TGCGCCAGCAGCTTGGTCGGACAGGGAATTAATGAAAAACTGTTTTTT
D gene: TRBD1
J gene: TRBJ1-4
V gene: TRBV5-1
clone size: -

CDR3 protein: CASSSNGQISNQPQHF
CDR3 DNA: TGTGCCAGCAGCTCAAACGGACAGATCAGCAATCAGCCCCAGCATTTT
D gene: -
J gene: TRBJ1-5
V gene: TRBV28
clone size: -

CDR3 protein: CASSLVGSKETQYF
CDR3 DNA: TGTGCCAGCAGCTTGGTTGGGAGCAAGGAGACCCAGTACTTC
D gene: -
J gene: TRBJ2-5
V gene: TRBV5-5
clone size: -

CDR3 protein: CASSYMTEYQPQHF
CDR3 DNA: TGTGCCAGCAGTTACATGACAGAGTATCAGCCCCAGCATTTT
D gene: -
J gene: TRBJ1-5
V gene: TRBV6-2/TRBV6-3
clone size: -

CDR3 protein: CASSSLSGELFF
CDR3 DNA: TGTGCCAGCAGCTCCCTTAGTGGGGAGCTGTTTTTT
D gene: -
J gene: TRBJ2-2
V gene: TRBV11-2
clone size: -

CDR3 protein: CAWSLPNTIYF
CDR3 DNA: TGTGCCTGGAGTCTCCCCAACACCATATATTTT
D gene: -
J gene: TRBJ1-3
V gene: TRBV30
clone size: few

CDR3 protein: CASSPRLAVTDTQYF
CDR3 DNA: TGTGCCAGCAGCCCCCGACTAGCGGTCACAGATACGCAGTATTTT
D gene: TRBD2
J gene: TRBJ2-3
V gene: TRBV9
clone size: few

CDR3 protein: CASRQGADTQYF
CDR3 DNA: TGTGCCAGCCGACAGGGCGCAGATACGCAGTATTTT
D gene: TRBD1
J gene: TRBJ2-3
V gene: TRBV2
clone size: -

CDR3 protein: CASSPRTSGGDLGKNIQYF
CDR3 DNA: TGCGCCAGCAGCCCAAGGACTAGCGGGGGGGACCTGGGGAAAAACATTCAGTACTTC
D gene: TRBD2
J gene: TRBJ2-4
V gene: TRBV4-1
clone size: -

CDR3 protein: CASSRGQANVEKLFF
CDR3 DNA: TGTGCCAGCTCCCGGGGACAGGCGAACGTTGAAAAACTGTTTTTT
D gene: TRBD1
J gene: TRBJ1-4
V gene: TRBV18
clone size: -

CDR3 protein: CASSTGSAGGYYGYTF
CDR3 DNA: TGTGCCAGCAGTACGGGTTCGGCAGGGGGCTATTATGGCTACACCTTC
D gene: TRBD1
J gene: TRBJ1-2
V gene: TRBV28
clone size: once

CDR3 protein: CALSKHPYSGGPNTGELFF
CDR3 DNA: TGTGCCCTATCGAAACACCCTTATAGCGGGGGGCCGAACACCGGGGAGCTGTTTTTT
D gene: TRBD2
J gene: TRBJ2-2
V gene: TRBV19
clone size: -

CDR3 protein: CASSFGGAKNIQYF
CDR3 DNA: TGTGCCAGCAGCTTCGGGGGAGCCAAAAACATTCAGTACTTC
D gene: -
J gene: TRBJ2-4
V gene: TRBV7-2
clone size: few

CDR3 protein: CAIRGPGTSGYNEQFF
CDR3 DNA: TGTGCCATCCGAGGCCCCGGGACTAGCGGCTACAATGAGCAGTTCTTC
D gene: TRBD2
J gene: TRBJ2-1
V gene: TRBV10-3
clone size: -

CDR3 protein: CASSPARGTEAFF
CDR3 DNA: TGCGCCAGCAGCCCAGCCCGGGGCACTGAAGCTTTCTTT
D gene: -
J gene: TRBJ1-1
V gene: TRBV4-1
clone size: -

CDR3 protein: CASRLTVNTEAFF
CDR3 DNA: TGTGCCAGCAGACTGACAGTGAACACTGAAGCTTTCTTT
D gene: -
J gene: TRBJ1-1
V gene: TRBV27
clone size: few

CDR3 protein: CASSIQDRGSIQYF
CDR3 DNA: TGTGCCAGTAGTATCCAGGACAGGGGTAGCATTCAGTACTTC
D gene: TRBD1
J gene: TRBJ2-4
V gene: TRBV19
clone size: -

CDR3 protein: CASSPHRTGSNEKLFF
CDR3 DNA: TGTGCCAGCAGCCCTCATCGGACAGGGAGTAATGAAAAACTGTTTTTT
D gene: TRBD1
J gene: TRBJ1-4
V gene: TRBV6-2/TRBV6-3
clone size: -

CDR3 protein: CASSSLGLAGARDTQYF
CDR3 DNA: TGTGCCAGCAGTTCCCTCGGACTAGCGGGGGCCAGGGATACGCAGTATTTT
D gene: TRBD2
J gene: TRBJ2-3
V gene: TRBV27
clone size: -

CDR3 protein: CASTYRGAGAYEQYF
CDR3 DNA: TGTGCCAGCACCTATAGGGGGGCGGGAGCCTACGAGCAGTACTTC
D gene: -
J gene: TRBJ2-7
V gene: TRBV28
clone size: -